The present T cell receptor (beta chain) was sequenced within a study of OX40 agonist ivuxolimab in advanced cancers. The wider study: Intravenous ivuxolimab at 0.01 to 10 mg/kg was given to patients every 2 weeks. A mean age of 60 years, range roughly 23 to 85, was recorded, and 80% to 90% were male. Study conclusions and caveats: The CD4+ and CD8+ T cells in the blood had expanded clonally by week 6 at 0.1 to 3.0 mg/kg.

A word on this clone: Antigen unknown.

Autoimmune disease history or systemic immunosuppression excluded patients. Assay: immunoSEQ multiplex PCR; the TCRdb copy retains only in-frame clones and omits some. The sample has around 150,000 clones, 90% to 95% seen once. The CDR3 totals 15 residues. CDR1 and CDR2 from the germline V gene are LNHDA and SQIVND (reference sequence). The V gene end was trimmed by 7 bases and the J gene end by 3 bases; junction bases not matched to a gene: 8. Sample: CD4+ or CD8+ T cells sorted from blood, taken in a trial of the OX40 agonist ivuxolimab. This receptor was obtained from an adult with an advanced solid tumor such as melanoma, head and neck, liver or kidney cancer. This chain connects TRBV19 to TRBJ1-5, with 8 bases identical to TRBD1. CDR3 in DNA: TGTGCCAGTATCCCCTCGACAGGGGTCAATCAGCCCCAGCATTTT. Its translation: CASIPSTGVNQPQHF.